The clone carrying this T cell receptor (beta chain) was seen many times. The target antigen is unknown. RNA transcripts yielded amplified TCR beta CDR3 regions. When the TCR CDR3 underwent first-round RT-PCR, the HTBI primer set was used. TCRdb itself ran the multiplex PCR reads through MiXCR, one entry per CDR3 protein. Of about 530,000 distinct CDR3 sequences listed, 17% are singletons. This specimen belongs to a study of T cells in Graves' hyperthyroidism and ophthalmopathy. Study observations and caveats: Among clonotypes expanded in thyroid above 0.001, most were also found in blood. Ophthalmopathy cases were set apart from stable hyperthyroidism by a 13 V-J model.

Disease lasting under 3 months, a NOSPECS grade of at least 4, and a Clinical Activity Score of at least 3 were features of the ophthalmopathy patients. From around 11 ml of fresh peripheral blood, PBMCs were isolated. The TCR was taken from a woman aged 18-35 years with Graves' ophthalmopathy. The source material was blood.

CDR3: CASLRGGRNTEAFF. The DNA of the CDR3 is TGTGCCAGCCTCAGGGGAGGACGGAACACTGAAGCTTTCTTT. V is TRBV6-2 or TRBV6-3 and J is TRBJ1-1, with D possibly matching TRBD1 (6 bases). Germline CDR1 and CDR2: MNHEY and SVGEGT. This CDR3 spans 14 amino acids. The V end lost 8 bases, the J end lost 1 base, and 14 bases lay between the germline ends.